This is a list of T cell receptor beta chains from one sample in a study of memory CD4+ T cells and cytomegalovirus serostatus. The table came from immunoSEQ multiplex PCR; TCRdb's copy has only in-frame clones and leaves some out. Among roughly 40,000 clones listed, 70% to 80% were seen once. The sequencing sample was made of memory CD4+ T cells from blood. The receptors originated from an adult in good health and CMV-seronegative. The CDR3 runs from the conserved cysteine through the conserved F or W. Each record gives: V gene, clone size, J gene, D gene, CDR3 DNA, CDR3 protein. The D gene is left open where the match is weak. Clone size appears in some rows only: once, few, many, or a class for an expanded clone.

V gene: TRBV11-2
clone size: .
J gene: TRBJ2-1
D gene: .
CDR3 DNA: TGTGCCAGCAGCCCGAGAACCGCCGGACAGAGGAGCTCCTACAATGAGCAGTTCTTC
CDR3 protein: CASSPRTAGQRSSYNEQFF

V gene: TRBV10-3
clone size: .
J gene: TRBJ2-3
D gene: .
CDR3 DNA: TGTGCCATCTCTAGATTAGCGAACACAGATACGCAGTATTTT
CDR3 protein: CAISRLANTDTQYF

V gene: TRBV6-5
clone size: .
J gene: TRBJ1-2
D gene: .
CDR3 DNA: TGTGCCAGCAGTTACTCGGGCCCCTTC
CDR3 protein: CASSYSGPF

V gene: TRBV7-2
clone size: once
J gene: TRBJ2-4
D gene: TRBD2
CDR3 DNA: TGTGCCAGCAGCCGGACTAGCGGGACTCAAAACATTCAGTACTTC
CDR3 protein: CASSRTSGTQNIQYF

V gene: TRBV7-9
clone size: .
J gene: TRBJ2-3
D gene: TRBD2
CDR3 DNA: TGTGCCAGCAGCTCGAGACTAGCTAGCACAGATACGCAGTATTTT
CDR3 protein: CASSSRLASTDTQYF

V gene: TRBV18
clone size: .
J gene: TRBJ1-2
D gene: .
CDR3 DNA: TGTGCCAGCTCACCATCAGGGGAACGCGACTATGGCTACACCTTC
CDR3 protein: CASSPSGERDYGYTF

V gene: TRBV6-1
clone size: .
J gene: TRBJ2-1
D gene: TRBD2
CDR3 DNA: TGTGCCAGCAGTGCGGGCCGTTACCTAGCGGGAGCAAGTGAGCAGTTCTTC
CDR3 protein: CASSAGRYLAGASEQFF

V gene: TRBV9
clone size: .
J gene: TRBJ2-3
D gene: .
CDR3 DNA: TGTGCCAGCAGCCCGAGCACAGATACGCAGTATTTT
CDR3 protein: CASSPSTDTQYF

V gene: TRBV7-2
clone size: .
J gene: TRBJ1-5
D gene: .
CDR3 DNA: TGTGCCAGCAGCACCTCCGCTGGTCAGCCCCAGCATTTT
CDR3 protein: CASSTSAGQPQHF

V gene: TRBV5-6
clone size: .
J gene: TRBJ1-1
D gene: .
CDR3 DNA: TGTGCCAGCAGCTTGGTTGGAGGGTCTGAAGCTTTCTTT
CDR3 protein: CASSLVGGSEAFF

V gene: TRBV7-2
clone size: .
J gene: TRBJ2-5
D gene: .
CDR3 DNA: TGTGCCAGCAGCTTAGAGACTCGGGAGACCCAGTACTTC
CDR3 protein: CASSLETRETQYF

V gene: TRBV29-1
clone size: .
J gene: TRBJ2-7
D gene: TRBD2
CDR3 DNA: TGCAGCGTTTGGACTAGCGGGGGTTCCTACGAGCAGTACTTC
CDR3 protein: CSVWTSGGSYEQYF

V gene: TRBV7-9
clone size: .
J gene: TRBJ2-1
D gene: TRBD2
CDR3 DNA: TGTGCCAGCAGCTTACTGCGGGGGTTGGGTGAAGAGCAGTTCTTC
CDR3 protein: CASSLLRGLGEEQFF